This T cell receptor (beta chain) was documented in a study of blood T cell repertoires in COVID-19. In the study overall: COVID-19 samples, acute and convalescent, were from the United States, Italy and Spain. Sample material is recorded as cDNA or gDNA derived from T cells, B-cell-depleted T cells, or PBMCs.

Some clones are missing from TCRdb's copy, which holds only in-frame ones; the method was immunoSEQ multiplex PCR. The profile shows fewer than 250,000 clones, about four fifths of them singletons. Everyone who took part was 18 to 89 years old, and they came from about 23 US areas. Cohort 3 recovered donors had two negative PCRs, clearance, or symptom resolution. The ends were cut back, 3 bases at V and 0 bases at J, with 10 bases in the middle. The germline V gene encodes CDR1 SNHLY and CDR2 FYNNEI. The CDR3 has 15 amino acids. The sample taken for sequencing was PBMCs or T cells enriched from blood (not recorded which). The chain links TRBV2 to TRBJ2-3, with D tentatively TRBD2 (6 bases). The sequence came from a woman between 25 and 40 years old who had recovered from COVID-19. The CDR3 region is CASSENSGSTDTQYF. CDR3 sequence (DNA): TGTGCCAGCAGTGAGAATAGCGGTAGCACAGATACGCAGTATTTT.